This T cell receptor (beta chain) was documented in a study of cytomegalovirus exposure and HLA in healthy donors. Findings and limits, study-wide: Clonal expansion, a later analysis showed, was greater in HLA-associated TCR beta chains than in equally common others. Earlier analysis yielded a pattern in which most TCR beta V segments were productive about 90% or about 30% of the time. Follow-up analysis seemed to connect common viral pathogens with several of the most significant clusters identified.

A word on this clone: As yet, its antigen is unknown.

The PCR contained 60 Vbeta and 13 Jbeta primers. Clones were sequenced by immunoSEQ multiplex PCR, and TCRdb holds only the in-frame ones, with some missing. This table lists roughly 120,000 clones. Trimming left V 5 bases short and J 2 bases short, with 16 bases between. CDR1 is SGHNT and CDR2 is YENEEA in the germline V gene. This CDR3 has 15 residues. The V and J genes are TRBV11-3 and TRBJ2-7, with unresolved D. The specimen sequenced was PBMCs. The clonotype originates from a man younger than 40 in good health and CMV-seronegative. The CDR3 DNA is TGTGCCAGCAGCCCCGGCGTCGGCCGGGCCTACGAGCAGTACTTC. Translation: CASSPGVGRAYEQYF.